This T cell receptor beta chain was observed in a study of cytomegalovirus exposure and HLA in healthy donors. On the study more broadly: A previous analysis identified more than 100 million unique TCR beta sequences derived from roughly 180 million T cells.

Trimming stripped 0 bases from V and 0 bases from J, with 15 bases between. Germline lookup yields CDR1 SGHVS and CDR2 FQNEAQ. The CDR3 sequence is 19 residues long. Study observations and caveats: Apart from CMV serostatus, no immune exposure information was available.

Concerning this clone: Its antigen is unidentified.

Although they were nominally healthy when sampled, donors likely had unrecorded immune exposures. Use of 60 Vbeta and 13 Jbeta primers characterized the PCR. Clones were read by immunoSEQ multiplex PCR, and TCRdb kept only the in-frame ones, dropping some. The sample holds around 120,000 clones, about 83% seen once. The TCR was taken from a girl under 10 years old in good health and CMV-seronegative. The sample comprised PBMCs. The V call is TRBV7-8, the J call TRBJ2-6, with D possibly TRBD1 on 6 matching bases. CDR3: CASSLASGQPYSGANVLTF. In DNA, the CDR3 is TGTGCCAGCAGCTTAGCCTCCGGACAGCCTTACTCTGGGGCCAACGTCCTGACTTTC.